Presented here are 23 T cell receptor beta chains from one specimen sequenced in a study of CD8 T cells in Susac syndrome. Random hexamers were used to reverse transcribe about 0.5 to 1 ug of RNA. One entry per CDR3 protein, called by TCRdb with MiXCR from the immunoSEQ multiplex PCR reads. Here the sample spans 150,000 to 200,000 distinct CDR3 sequences, approximately 93% being singletons. The sequencing sample was made of CD4+ T cells from PBMCs. These receptors were taken from a human donor in good health.

The genes are TRBV5-1 and TRBJ1-1; D uncertain. This CDR3 has 14 amino acids. From germline, CDR1 is SGHRS and CDR2 YFSETQ. The germline V and J ends were trimmed by 6 bases and 1 base, with 13 bases remaining between them. This CDR3 reads CASTPSTGNTEAFF. The CDR3 DNA sequence: TGCGCCAGCACCCCATCCACGGGGAACACTGAAGCTTTCTTT.

The chain joins TRBV7-2 to TRBJ1-3, with D possibly TRBD1 on 5 matching bases. Trimming pared 2 bases from V and 4 bases from J, leaving 12 bases between. The V gene's germline CDR1 is SGHTA and CDR2 FQGNSA. The CDR3 runs 15 residues. The CDR3 DNA sequence: TGTGCCAGCAGCTTACTTGCTGGGGGAGGAAACACCATATATTTT. It yields the protein CASSLLAGGGNTIYF.

The rearrangement uses TRBV7-2 and TRBJ1-1; possible D gene TRBD1, 5 bases. V lost 1 base and J lost 8, with 11 bases in between. CDR1 and CDR2 from the germline V gene are SGHTA and FQGNSA. There are 13 residues in the CDR3. Here the CDR3 DNA reads TGTGCCAGCAGCTTAGACGGGCGGGGCGAAGCTTTCTTT. Its translation is CASSLDGRGEAFF.

The gene calls are TRBV5-6 and TRBJ1-2; tentative D call: TRBD1 (5 bases). This CDR3 is 12 amino acids long. The V end lost 7 bases, the J end lost 8 bases, and 15 bases lay between the germline ends. Germline values: CDR1 SGHDT, CDR2 YYEEEE. CDR3 sequence (DNA): TGTGCCAGCTCTCGGACATCGGGAGGCTACACCTTC. The encoded protein is CASSRTSGGYTF.

The chain combines TRBV7-9 with TRBJ1-1; D gene uncertain. The CDR3 covers 13 residues. Trimming pared 1 base from V and 11 bases from J, leaving 14 bases between. Germline V gives CDR1 SEHNR, CDR2 FQNEAQ (reference sequence). The CDR3 loop is CASSLEPASEAFF. DNA for the CDR3: TGTGCCAGCAGCTTAGAACCGGCCTCCGAGGCTTTCTTT.

The rearrangement joins TRBV20-1 to TRBJ2-6, with no clear D. The germline V and J ends were trimmed by 0 bases and 0 bases, with 3 bases remaining between them. The CDR3 totals 14 residues. Germline lookup yields CDR1 DFQATT and CDR2 SNEGSKA (reference sequence). Here the CDR3 reads CSARDPSGANVLTF. The CDR3 DNA reads TGCAGTGCTAGAGATCCCTCTGGGGCCAACGTCCTGACTTTC.

V usage is TRBV5-8 and J usage is TRBJ1-5, with D unresolved. The CDR3 extends over 13 amino acids. The V end lost 4 bases, the J end lost 7 bases, and 12 bases lay between the germline ends. Per the germline V gene, CDR1 is SGHTS and CDR2 is YDEGEE. The CDR3 DNA is TGTGCCAGCAGCGGCGGGCCGGGGCAGCCCCAGCATTTT. Translating it yields CASSGGPGQPQHF.

The chain links TRBV5-1 to TRBJ1-1, with D perhaps TRBD1 (5 bases). Germline V gene lookup returns CDR1 SGHRS and CDR2 YFSETQ. The ends were cut back, 4 bases at V and 0 bases at J, with 16 bases in the middle. The CDR3 consists of 16 residues. The CDR3 DNA follows: TGCGCCAGCAGCCTCGAAGGGGCGATCATGAACACTGAAGCTTTCTTT. This translates into CASSLEGAIMNTEAFF.

The chain is built from TRBV5-1 and TRBJ2-5; D might be TRBD1 (6 bases). The CDR3 covers 15 residues. Between the trimmed V and J ends, which lost 0 bases and 3 bases, there was a span of 12 bases. Looked up from germline, CDR1 is SGHRS and CDR2 is YFSETQ. CDR3 bases: TGCGCCAGCAGCTTGGGGGGTAGGACAGAAGAGACCCAGTACTTC. It is translated as CASSLGGRTEETQYF.

This rearrangement joins TRBV3-1 to TRBJ2-1; D ambiguous. V lost 1 base and J lost 7, with 8 bases in between. The CDR3 runs to 13 residues. The germline V gene has CDR1 LGHDT and CDR2 YNNKEL (reference sequence). The CDR3 sequence is CASSQGVPNEQFF. CDR3 sequence (DNA): TGTGCCAGCAGCCAAGGAGTCCCGAATGAGCAGTTCTTC.

This chain uses TRBV7-2 with TRBJ1-1; no clear D. V lost 0 bases to trimming and J lost 4 bases, with 15 bases between them. The CDR3 runs to 16 residues. In germline, CDR1 is SGHTA, CDR2 FQGNSA. The CDR3: CASSLASWVLSTEAFF. CDR3 nucleotide sequence: TGTGCCAGCAGCTTAGCGAGCTGGGTTTTAAGCACTGAAGCTTTCTTT.

The chain is built from TRBV28 and TRBJ2-5, with 9 bases matching TRBD2. CDR1 is MDHEN, CDR2 SYDVKM, per germline. This CDR3 spans 15 amino acids. The V segment lost 2 bases and the J segment 5 bases; nucleotides outside the gene matches: 6. CDR3 DNA: TGTGCCAGCAGTTTAGCGGGGGGGCGTCCCGAGACCCAGTACTTC. It encodes CASSLAGGRPETQYF.

The CDR3 nucleotides read TGTGCCAGCAGCTTAGCGGGGAACTCACCCCTCCACTTT. It codes for CASSLAGNSPLHF. The chain combines TRBV7-9 with TRBJ1-6; D unclear. Trimming took off 0 bases at V and 10 bases at J, with 7 bases between the two ends. CDR1 is SEHNR and CDR2 is FQNEAQ in the germline V gene (reference sequence). The CDR3 has 13 amino acids.

The V gene is TRBV6-2 or TRBV6-3, the J gene TRBJ1-5, with 7 positions matching TRBD1. Germline V gives CDR1 MNHEY, CDR2 SVGEGT. The length of the CDR3 is 13 residues. The junction had 5 bases not matched to a gene; V was cut back by 7 bases and J by 5 bases. The CDR3 nucleotides read TGTGCCAGCAAACGTACAGGGGATCAGCCCCAGCATTTT. Translating it yields CASKRTGDQPQHF.

This clonotype was seen a single time. CDR3 protein: CAIAVAGTYNEQFF. The CDR3 DNA follows: TGTGCCATCGCGGTAGCGGGGACCTACAATGAGCAGTTCTTC. The chain uses TRBV10-3 and TRBJ2-1; 8 bases align to TRBD2. The trim removed 8 bases at V and 2 bases at J, leaving 5 bases unmatched. Germline V gene data show CDR1 as ENHRY and CDR2 as SYGVKD. The CDR3 length is 14 residues.

This chain joins TRBV29-1 and TRBJ1-1; D unclear. The CDR3 runs 12 residues. Germline CDR1 SQVTM, CDR2 ANQGSEA. V was cut by 5 bases and J by 5 bases, with 12 bases left in between. Here the CDR3 DNA reads TGCAGCGTTTCCGGTTTCTCGACTGAAGCTTTCTTT. It encodes CSVSGFSTEAFF.

The chain is built from TRBV14 and TRBJ2-7, with TRBD1 as a possible D gene (6 bases). Germline V gene sequence: CDR1 SGHDN, CDR2 FVKESK. This CDR3 is built from 14 residues. V lost 4 bases and J lost 4, with 14 bases in between. CDR3 coding DNA: TGTGCCAGCAGCCTACAGGGATTTCAATACGAGCAGTACTTC. Its protein product is CASSLQGFQYEQYF.

CDR3 sequence: CASSQGRGQGRGTQYF. CDR3 bases: TGTGCCAGCAGCCAGGGGCGGGGACAGGGCAGGGGGACGCAGTATTTT. This chain uses TRBV12-3 or TRBV12-4 with TRBJ2-3, with 9 positions matching TRBD1. The CDR3 runs 16 residues. V lost 6 bases, J lost 9 bases, and 16 bases stayed unmatched.

The chain joins TRBV2 to TRBJ2-5; 11 bases fit TRBD1. This CDR3 has 15 amino acids. Germline V gene lookup returns CDR1 SNHLY and CDR2 FYNNEI. Unmatched junction bases numbered 7, after V lost 6 bases and J lost 4 bases. The CDR3 sequence is CASRTGTGGTETQYF. In nucleotides, the CDR3 is TGTGCCAGCAGAACCGGGACAGGGGGGACAGAGACCCAGTACTTC. The full variable domain, completed using reference TRBV2 and TRBJ2-5, is EPEVTQTPSHQVTQMGQEVILRCVPISNHLYFYWYRQILGQKVEFLVSFYNNEISEKSEIFDDQFSVERPDGSNFTLKIRSTKLEDSAMYFCASRTGTGGTETQYFGPGTRLLVL.

V usage is TRBV20-1 and J usage is TRBJ2-1, with D possibly being TRBD1 (6 bases). V lost 6 bases and J lost 6, with 15 bases in between. Germline V gene sequence: CDR1 DFQATT, CDR2 SNEGSKA (reference sequence). The CDR3 is 13 amino acids. CDR3 sequence: CSAERDNLNEQFF. The CDR3 nucleotides are TGCAGTGCAGAGAGGGACAACCTCAATGAGCAGTTCTTC.

The chain couples TRBV30 to TRBJ2-2, with a tentative D call TRBD1 (5 bases). Between the trimmed V and J ends, which lost 0 bases and 7 bases, there was a span of 15 bases. Germline V gives CDR1 GTSNPN, CDR2 SVGIG (reference sequence). There are 15 residues in the CDR3. The CDR3 reads CAWSVLKGVNGELFF. CDR3 nucleotides: TGTGCCTGGAGTGTACTGAAAGGGGTGAACGGGGAGCTGTTTTTT.

The CDR3 DNA reads TGTGCCAGTAGTTCGACCACAGGGGGCGTCGGCTATGGCTACACCTTC. Translating it yields CASSSTTGGVGYGYTF. The V gene is TRBV19, the J gene TRBJ1-2; 9 nucleotides match TRBD1. Per the germline V gene, CDR1 is LNHDA and CDR2 is SQIVND (reference sequence). The CDR3 length is 16 residues. V was pared by 5 bases and J by 4 bases, with 11 bases of the junction left unmatched.

The rearrangement links TRBV27 to TRBJ2-5; TRBD1 is a possible D gene (6 bases). V was trimmed by 2 bases and J by 0 bases, leaving 13 bases between them. The CDR3 length is 16 residues. Germline CDR1 and CDR2: MNHEY and SMNVEV (reference sequence). CDR3 sequence (DNA): TGTGCCAGCAGTTTACAACAGGACAGATACCAAGAGACCCAGTACTTC. Translating gives CASSLQQDRYQETQYF.